The sequence of this TCR beta chain was determined in a study of CD8 T cells in Susac syndrome. Definite or probable Susac syndrome was diagnosed using recently defined diagnostic criteria. Losses at the gene ends were 7 bases for V and 3 bases for J; bases not matched to a gene: 5. Germline V CDR1 and CDR2: SEHNR, FQNEAQ (reference sequence). The CDR3 contains 13 residues. Reverse transcription of about 0.5 to 1 ug RNA was carried out with random hexamers. TCRdb redid the calling of the immunoSEQ multiplex PCR reads with MiXCR, one entry per CDR3 protein. This table holds fewer than 85,000 distinct CDR3 sequences, approximately 94% found once.

This clonotype was sampled from a human donor with Susac syndrome. This rearrangement joins TRBV7-9 to TRBJ2-7, with 8 bases aligning to TRBD2. Sample: CD8+ T cells from PBMCs. CDR3 nucleotides: TGTGCCAGCACCCTCGGGGGGGGCTACGAGCAGTACTTC. Translating gives CASTLGGGYEQYF. The full variable domain, its missing parts supplied by reference TRBV7-9 and TRBJ2-7, is DTGVSQNPRHKITKRGQNVTFRCDPISEHNRLYWYRQTLGQGPEFLTYFQNEAQLEKSRLLSDRFSAERPKGSFSTLEIQRTEQGDSAMYLCASTLGGGYEQYFGPGTRLTVT.